This TCR beta chain is from a study of regulatory T cells in long-lasting Graves disease. This clonotype was observed at least ten times. Stated time point: newly diagnosed GD, antithyroid drugs for less than 3 months. Researchers made the TCR library from RNA that was extracted from PBMCs. The CDR3 consists of 12 residues. Trimming left V 8 bases short and J 7 bases short, with 12 bases between. Germline CDR1 is SGHTA and CDR2 is FQGNSA. Sequencing libraries for TCR beta were prepared with iRepertoire HTBI primers and Arm-PCR of CDR3 regions. TCRdb recomputed calls from the multiplex PCR reads with MiXCR, one row per CDR3 protein. Of hundreds of thousands of distinct CDR3 sequences in the sample, 15% to 19% were seen once.

The sequence came from a female donor with Graves disease. The V call is TRBV7-2, the J call TRBJ2-1; possible D gene TRBD2, 5 bases. The sample in question was peripheral blood mononuclear cells (PBMCs), obtained at new diagnosis, from a patient treated with antithyroid drugs. This CDR3 is CASGSRTNEQFF. CDR3 in DNA: TGTGCCAGCGGGAGCAGAACGAATGAGCAGTTCTTC. Looking up the rest from reference TRBV7-2 and TRBJ2-1 gives the full variable domain: GAGVSQSPSNKVTEKGKDVELRCDPISGHTALYWYRQSLGQGLEFLIYFQGNSAPDKSGLPSDRFSAERTGGSVSTLTIQRTQQEDSAVYLCASGSRTNEQFFGPGTRLTVL.